The present TCR beta chain was sequenced within a study of blood T cell repertoires in COVID-19. Study-wide context: COVID-19 samples, acute and convalescent, were from the United States, Italy and Spain.

This clone was seen at least ten times. CDR1 is LGHNA, CDR2 YSLEER, per germline. The V segment lost 3 bases and the J segment 6 bases; nucleotides outside the gene matches: 9. This CDR3 region has 15 residues. TCRdb's copy holds only in-frame clones and misses some; the assay was immunoSEQ multiplex PCR. In the table there are about 140,000 clones, more than 75% of which are singletons. The chain is built from TRBV4-3 and TRBJ2-3; TRBD1 aligns across 7 bases. The source of this sequence is a man aged 50 or older who had recovered from COVID-19. Sequencing input: peripheral blood. The CDR3 coding sequence is TGCGCCAGCAGCCATGATGTAAGGGGGCGGGATACGCAGTATTTT. Encoded protein: CASSHDVRGRDTQYF.